This TCR beta chain was obtained from a study of blood T cell repertoires in COVID-19. Whole-study context: Recovered status in Cohort 3 required two negative PCRs, clearance, or symptom resolution. T cells, B-cell-depleted T cells, or PBMCs supplied cDNA or gDNA. Acute and convalescent COVID-19 specimens originated in the United States, Italy and Spain.

Source study methods: Using reference gene primer amplification, nucleated cell counts were estimated. The protocol was immunoSEQ multiplex PCR, while the TCRdb copy is restricted to in-frame clones and leaves out a portion. V and J calls and clone size are those listed in that table; D and trimming were worked out from the DNA. Here the sample spans about 270,000 clones, 88% being singletons. The receptor was isolated from a woman aged 55-70 years in a cohort exposed to, infected with or recovered from COVID-19 (not recorded which). Input material: PBMCs or T cells enriched from blood (not recorded which).

CDR3 amino acids: CASSTPGQQLTEAFF. Here the CDR3 DNA reads TGTGCCAGCAGTACTCCGGGACAGCAATTAACTGAAGCTTTCTTT. This chain connects TRBV28 to TRBJ1-1; 7 nucleotides align to TRBD1. The CDR3 spans 15 residues. Per germline, CDR1 MDHEN and CDR2 SYDVKM. The V gene end was trimmed by 5 bases and the J gene end by 5 bases; junction bases not matched to a gene: 11.